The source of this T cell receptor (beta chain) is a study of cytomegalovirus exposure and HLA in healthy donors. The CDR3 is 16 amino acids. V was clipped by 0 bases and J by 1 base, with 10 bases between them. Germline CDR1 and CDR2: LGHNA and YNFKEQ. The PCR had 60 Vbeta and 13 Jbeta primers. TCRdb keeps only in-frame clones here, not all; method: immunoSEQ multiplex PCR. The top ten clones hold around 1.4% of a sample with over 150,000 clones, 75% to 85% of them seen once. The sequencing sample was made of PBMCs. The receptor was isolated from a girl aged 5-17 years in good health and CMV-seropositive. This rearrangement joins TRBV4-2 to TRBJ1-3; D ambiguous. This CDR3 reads CASSQDVGRSGNTIYF. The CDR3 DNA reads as TGTGCCAGCAGCCAAGATGTAGGGAGATCTGGAAACACCATATATTTT.